A single sample is the source of the 10 T cell receptor beta chains below, sequenced in a study of T cells after yellow fever vaccination. TCRdb recomputed calls from the 5' RACE reads with MiXCR, one row per CDR3 protein. The sample yields hundreds of thousands of distinct CDR3 sequences, approximately 8% seen once. The sequences come from CD4+ T cells sorted from PBMCs, collected 5 days after the yellow fever booster vaccination. The origin of the receptors is a man in his late teens or twenties who received the YFV17D yellow fever vaccine.

The chain is built from TRBV5-6 and TRBJ1-2; TRBD1 is a possible D gene (5 bases). The V gene's germline CDR1 is SGHDT and CDR2 YYEEEE. CDR3 length: 15 residues. The germline V and J ends were trimmed by 0 bases and 7 bases, with 16 bases remaining between them. CDR3 coding DNA: TGTGCCAGCAGCTTGGGGTCCCTGGGGGTGCTTGGCTACACCTTC. Protein product: CASSLGSLGVLGYTF.

The sample holds many counts of this clonotype. A read error may account for a junction end that differs from germline. The rearrangement uses TRBV5-1 and TRBJ1-1, with a weak D call TRBD1 (6 bases). CDR3 length: 13 residues. The V gene's germline CDR1 is SGHRS and CDR2 YFSETQ. CDR3 protein: CASSEQGNTEAFF. CDR3 nucleotides: TGTGCCAGCAGCGAACAGGGGAACACTGAAGCTTTCTTT.

This clonotype was counted a few times. The rearrangement uses TRBV7-9 and TRBJ2-7; D might be TRBD1 or TRBD2, each matching 5 bases. The V and J ends lost 3 bases and 1 base respectively, with 13 bases between them. The CDR3 is 15 residues long. Germline CDR1 SEHNR, CDR2 FQNEAQ (reference sequence). CDR3 in amino acids: CASSLGRDGSYEQYV. DNA of the CDR3: TGTGCCAGCAGCTTGGGCAGGGACGGGTCCTACGAGCAGTACGTC.

The table lists this clonotype with a few counts. The rearrangement uses TRBV6-5 and TRBJ1-2, with TRBD1 matching 9 bases. The CDR3 spans 15 residues. In germline, CDR1 is MNHEY, CDR2 SVGAGI. V lost 0 bases to trimming and J lost 7 bases; unmatched junction nucleotides: 6. The CDR3 DNA follows: TGTGCCAGCAGTTACTCATCCGGGACAGGGTTTGGCTACACCTTC. Its protein is CASSYSSGTGFGYTF.

V and J are TRBV18 and TRBJ2-5; 8 bases align to TRBD1. This CDR3 comprises 15 residues. In germline, CDR1 is KGHSH, CDR2 LQKENI. The ends lost 3 bases at V and 7 bases at J; junction bases unmatched: 10. DNA for the CDR3: TGTGCCAGCTCACCGATACGACAGGGGATAGGGACCCAGTACTTC. Translation: CASSPIRQGIGTQYF.

This clonotype was counted many times. J is TRBJ1-5 and V is TRBV5-1; D remains ambiguous. Trimming took off 2 bases at V and 2 bases at J, with 11 bases between the two ends. Germline values: CDR1 SGHRS, CDR2 YFSETQ. The CDR3 covers 15 residues. This chain's CDR3 is CASSLGEFGNQPQHF. CDR3 bases: TGCGCCAGCAGCTTAGGCGAGTTCGGCAATCAGCCCCAGCATTTT.

The rearrangement links TRBV7-7 to TRBJ2-5, with D maybe TRBD1 (6 bases). V lost 3 bases, J lost 7 bases, and 21 bases lay in between. Germline lookup yields CDR1 SSHAT and CDR2 FNYEAQ (reference sequence). This CDR3 is built from 16 residues. In DNA form, the CDR3 reads TGTGCCAGCAGCTTGGGGGCAAGGACGGCAGGCGGGACCCAGTACTTC. Translating gives CASSLGARTAGGTQYF.

The rearrangement uses TRBV12-3 or TRBV12-4 and TRBJ2-5, with a possible D match to TRBD1 (5 bases). This CDR3 comprises 15 residues. The ends were cut back, 5 bases at V and 1 base at J, with 14 bases in the middle. Here the CDR3 DNA reads TGTGCCAGCAGTCTCGACAGAAAAGTCCAAGAGACCCAGTACTTC. Protein: CASSLDRKVQETQYF.

This clonotype was detected a few times. This chain connects TRBV20-1 to TRBJ2-5, with a tentative D call TRBD2 (5 bases). The CDR3 runs 13 residues. Trimming cost V 4 bases and J 0 bases, with 9 bases left between them. The germline gives CDR1 DFQATT, CDR2 SNEGSKA (reference sequence). The CDR3 DNA is TGCAGTGCTACGGACTGGAACCAAGAGACCCAGTACTTC. Translation: CSATDWNQETQYF.

The chain combines TRBV7-2 with TRBJ1-5; 7 positions match TRBD1. The CDR3 length is 14 residues. The ends lost 2 bases at V and 5 bases at J; junction bases unmatched: 3. Germline CDR1 SGHTA, CDR2 FQGNSA. CDR3 protein: CASSLQGGHQPQHF. The CDR3 DNA sequence: TGTGCCAGCAGCTTACAGGGGGGTCATCAGCCCCAGCATTTT.